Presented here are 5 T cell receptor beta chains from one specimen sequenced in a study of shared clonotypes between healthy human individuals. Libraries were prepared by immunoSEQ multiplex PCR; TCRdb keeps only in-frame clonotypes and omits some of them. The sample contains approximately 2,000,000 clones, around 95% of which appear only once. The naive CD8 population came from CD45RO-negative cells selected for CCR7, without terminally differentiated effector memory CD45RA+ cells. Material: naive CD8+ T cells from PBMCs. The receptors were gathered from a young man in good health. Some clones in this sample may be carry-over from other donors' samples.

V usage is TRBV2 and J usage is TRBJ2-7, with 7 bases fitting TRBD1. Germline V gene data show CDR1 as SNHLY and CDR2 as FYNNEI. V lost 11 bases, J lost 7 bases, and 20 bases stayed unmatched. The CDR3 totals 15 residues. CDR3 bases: TGTGCCGGCCATGGACCTGACAGGGCCAGCAAGGAGCAGTACTTC. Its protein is CAGHGPDRASKEQYF. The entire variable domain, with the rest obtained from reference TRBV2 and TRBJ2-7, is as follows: EPEVTQTPSHQVTQMGQEVILRCVPISNHLYFYWYRQILGQKVEFLVSFYNNEISEKSEIFDDQFSVERPDGSNFTLKIRSTKLEDSAMYFCAGHGPDRASKEQYFGPGTRLTVT.

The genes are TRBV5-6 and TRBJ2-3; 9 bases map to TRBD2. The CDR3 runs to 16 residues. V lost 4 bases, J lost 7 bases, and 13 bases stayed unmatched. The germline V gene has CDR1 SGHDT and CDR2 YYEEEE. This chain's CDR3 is CASSRPRLAVGNTQYF. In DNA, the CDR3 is TGTGCCAGCAGCCGCCCTAGACTAGCGGTGGGGAATACGCAGTATTTT.

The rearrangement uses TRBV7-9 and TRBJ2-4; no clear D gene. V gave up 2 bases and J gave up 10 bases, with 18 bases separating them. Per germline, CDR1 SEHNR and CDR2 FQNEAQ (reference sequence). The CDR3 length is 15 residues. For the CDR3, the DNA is TGTGCCAGCAGCTTATTAACCAGTTCTGAGATAATTCAGTACTTC. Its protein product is CASSLLTSSEIIQYF.

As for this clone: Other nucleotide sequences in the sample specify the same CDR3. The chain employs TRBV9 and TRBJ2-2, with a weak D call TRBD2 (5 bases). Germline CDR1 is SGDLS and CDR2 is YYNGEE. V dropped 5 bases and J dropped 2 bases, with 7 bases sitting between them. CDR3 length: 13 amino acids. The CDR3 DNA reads TGTGCCAGCAGAGAGGGAAACACCGGGGAGCTGTTTTTT. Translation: CASREGNTGELFF.

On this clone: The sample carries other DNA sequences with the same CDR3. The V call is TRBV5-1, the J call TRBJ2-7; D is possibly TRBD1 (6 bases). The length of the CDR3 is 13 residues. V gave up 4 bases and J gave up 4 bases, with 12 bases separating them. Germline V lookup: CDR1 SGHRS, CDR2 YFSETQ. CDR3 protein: CASSPETGYEQYF. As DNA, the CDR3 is TGCGCCAGCAGCCCTGAGACAGGATACGAGCAGTACTTC.